These T cell receptor beta chains were read from a single sample in a study of naive and memory T cell subsets. Via MiXCR, TCRdb re-called the UMI-ligation and nested PCR reads, giving one row per CDR3 protein. The table includes roughly 130,000 distinct CDR3 sequences, 35% to 45% detected once. Sequencing was performed on central memory CD4+ T cells from blood. Source of these receptors: a human donor in good health. CDR3s include the opening cysteine and the closing phenylalanine or tryptophan. D genes are given only for firm matches. Expanded clones get a size class; other rows say once, few or many, or leave the size out.

D gene	V gene	J gene	clone size	CDR3 DNA	CDR3 protein
TRBD1	TRBV7-2	TRBJ1-4	few	TGTGCCAGCAGCCCCGGGACAGAGAAACTTGCAACTAATGAAAAACTGTTTTTT	CASSPGTEKLATNEKLFF
-	TRBV3-1	TRBJ2-7	-	TGTGCCAGCAGCCAAAAGGGCTACGAGCAGTACTTC	CASSQKGYEQYF
TRBD2	TRBV3-1	TRBJ2-1	-	TGTGCCAGCAGCATTACTAGCGGGAGGACCTCCTACAATGAGCAGTTCTTC	CASSITSGRTSYNEQFF
TRBD2	TRBV5-1	TRBJ2-1	-	TGCGCCAGCAGCTTGGTCCGGACTAGCGGGCCGAGCTCCTACAATGAGCAGTTCTTC	CASSLVRTSGPSSYNEQFF
TRBD1	TRBV20-1	TRBJ1-5	-	TGCAGTGCTAAGCTGACAGGGGGAAATCAGCCCCAGCATTTT	CSAKLTGGNQPQHF
-	TRBV29-1	TRBJ2-1	-	TGCAGCGTTGAAAATGGCCCAGGTTGGGTCGGCAATGAGCAGTTCTTC	CSVENGPGWVGNEQFF
-	TRBV27	TRBJ2-7	-	TGTGCCAGCAGTTTTGGTCGGTTACGAAATGGGGAGCAGTACTTC	CASSFGRLRNGEQYF
-	TRBV7-2	TRBJ2-5	few	TGTGCCAGCAGCTTTGTTAACGGACCGTGGGCGGAGACCCAGTACTTC	CASSFVNGPWAETQYF
-	TRBV12-3/TRBV12-4	TRBJ1-1	few	TGTGCCAGCAGTCTCAGGGTTACTGAAGCTTTCTTT	CASSLRVTEAFF
-	TRBV20-1	TRBJ1-5	-	TGCAGTGATACGAGTCGGTACGGTCAGCCCCAGCATTTT	CSDTSRYGQPQHF
-	TRBV27	TRBJ1-6	-	TGTGCCAGCAGTTTCCGGGCCCCAGAGACTCTGAATAATTCACCCCTCCACTTT	CASSFRAPETLNNSPLHF
TRBD2	TRBV6-5	TRBJ2-1	-	TGTGCCAGCAGCCCTCCGACTAGCGGGGGGATTCGCAATGAGCAGTTCTTC	CASSPPTSGGIRNEQFF
TRBD1	TRBV28	TRBJ1-5	-	TGTGCCAGCAGTGGACAGGTACTTAGCAATCAGCCCCAGCATTTT	CASSGQVLSNQPQHF
-	TRBV12-3/TRBV12-4	TRBJ1-1	-	TGTGCCAGCAGTCCACCCCGGGGACACACTGAAGCTTTCTTT	CASSPPRGHTEAFF
-	TRBV28	TRBJ1-2	few	TGTGCCAGCAGTCCAGGGCGTGGCTACACCTTC	CASSPGRGYTF
-	TRBV24-1	TRBJ1-1	-	TGTGCCACCAGTGTAGCCTCAGGCACTGAAGCTTTCTTT	CATSVASGTEAFF
TRBD2	TRBV7-2	TRBJ2-7	-	TGTGCCAGCAGCCCTATCCTGACTAGCGGGAGGGCCTTTCACGAGCAGTACTTC	CASSPILTSGRAFHEQYF
-	TRBV20-1	TRBJ2-7	-	TGCAGTGCTAGTCCACTGAGCCTCTCCTACGAGCAGTACTTC	CSASPLSLSYEQYF
TRBD1	TRBV20-1	TRBJ2-1	-	TGCAGTGCTAACGACCCTGGGACAGCAAGAAATGAGCAGTTCTTC	CSANDPGTARNEQFF
-	TRBV5-6	TRBJ1-6	few	TGTGCCAGCAGCATCCCGGGACGCAGCTATAATTCACCCCTCCACTTT	CASSIPGRSYNSPLHF
TRBD2	TRBV20-1	TRBJ2-3	many	TGCAGTGCTACCGCGGGACTAGCGGGAGGGCTTCGGACAGATACGCAGTATTTT	CSATAGLAGGLRTDTQYF
TRBD1	TRBV5-4	TRBJ2-2	-	TGTGCCAGCAGCCGAGGACAGGGCGAGGGGGCCGGGGAGCTGTTTTTT	CASSRGQGEGAGELFF
-	TRBV20-1	TRBJ2-3	-	TGCAGTGAAAAGCGAGGGACGGATACGCAGTATTTT	CSEKRGTDTQYF
-	TRBV7-2	TRBJ2-2	-	TGTGCCAGCAGCCCTTGGGGCTCGAACACCGGGGAGCTGTTTTTT	CASSPWGSNTGELFF
-	TRBV9	TRBJ1-1	-	TGTGCCAGCAGCGTAACAATGAACACTGAAGCTTTCTTT	CASSVTMNTEAFF
-	TRBV12-3/TRBV12-4	TRBJ1-1	-	TGTGCCAGCAGTCCCACAGGGATTGAAGCTTTCTTT	CASSPTGIEAFF
TRBD1	TRBV20-1	TRBJ1-2	few	TGCAGTGCTAGAGACCGACAGGGCGGCTACTATGGCTACACCTTC	CSARDRQGGYYGYTF
-	TRBV6-1	TRBJ2-4	-	TGTGCCAGCAGTGCTGGACGTCAAAAAAACATTCAGTACTTC	CASSAGRQKNIQYF
-	TRBV4-1	TRBJ1-6	-	TGCGCCAGCAGCCATCTCGGTCCTCGGGATTCACCCCTCCACTTT	CASSHLGPRDSPLHF
-	TRBV28	TRBJ2-7	few	TGTGCCAGCAGCCTATTGGCGGAAGGCTCCTACGAGCAGTACTTC	CASSLLAEGSYEQYF
-	TRBV28	TRBJ1-5	-	TGTGCCAGCAGTTTACGATTCAGGGCGGGACTACAGCCCCAGCATTTT	CASSLRFRAGLQPQHF
-	TRBV6-2/TRBV6-3	TRBJ1-2	few	TGTGCCAGCAGTTACGACGGTGGCTATGGCTACACCTTC	CASSYDGGYGYTF
-	TRBV29-1	TRBJ2-4	medium-sized	TGCAGCGTTGAACGAGGAGACAAAAACATTCAGTACTTC	CSVERGDKNIQYF
-	TRBV5-1	TRBJ2-1	few	TGCGCCAGCAGCGTCGGAAATGCTTACAATGAGCAGTTCTTC	CASSVGNAYNEQFF
TRBD1	TRBV6-2/TRBV6-3	TRBJ2-2	many	TGTGCCAGCAGTTCCCGACAGGGGGCGGGCGGGGAGCTGTTTTTT	CASSSRQGAGGELFF
TRBD2	TRBV29-1	TRBJ2-1	many	TGCAGCGTTGTAGGTACCCCTAGCGGGAGGGCCAATGAGCAGTTCTTC	CSVVGTPSGRANEQFF
TRBD2	TRBV20-1	TRBJ2-2	-	TGCAGTGCTAGAGCCCGGGCTAGCGGGAGCTACAGCACCGGGGAGCTGTTTTTT	CSARARASGSYSTGELFF
-	TRBV6-5	TRBJ2-5	-	TGTGCCAGCAGTTACTCGTGGGGGCGGCGGCAAGAGACCCAGTACTTC	CASSYSWGRRQETQYF
TRBD2	TRBV12-3/TRBV12-4	TRBJ2-7	-	TGTGCCAGCAGGATAGCGGGAGGGCAGTACGAGCAGTACTTC	CASRIAGGQYEQYF
-	TRBV6-1	TRBJ1-2	-	TGTGCCAGCAGTGATACTCGCGCAGGGCGCTATGGCTACACCTTC	CASSDTRAGRYGYTF